The 30 T cell receptor beta chains presented below share a single source sample, sequenced in a study of T and B cells in COVID-19 patients. TRB was amplified from about 250-500 ng of blood genomic DNA. TRB rearrangements were amplified by multiplex PCR with BIOMED2 TRB-A/B primers. TCRdb re-called the multiplex PCR reads through MiXCR, storing one row per CDR3 protein. The sample has 20,000 to 30,000 distinct CDR3 sequences, 30% to 35% seen once. Sequenced material: blood. The source of these receptors is a human donor who had recovered from COVID-19.

This clonotype was found once. The V and J genes are TRBV6-5 and TRBJ2-7; D call uncertain. V was pared by 5 bases and J by 2 bases, with 10 bases between. CDR1 is MNHEY and CDR2 is SVGAGI in the germline V gene. The CDR3 loop spans 13 amino acids. CDR3 sequence reads: CASSESRAYEQYF. As DNA, the CDR3 is TGTGCCAGCAGTGAGTCACGGGCCTACGAGCAGTACTTC.

This clonotype is termed medium-sized. V and J are TRBV19 and TRBJ2-3, with 11 bases lining up with TRBD2. With 1 base clipped from V and 4 bases from J, the junction kept 1 base outside the gene matches. This CDR3 region has 15 residues. Germline CDR1 reads LNHDA; CDR2 reads SQIVND (reference sequence). The CDR3 bases are TGTGCCAGTAGTATAGGACTAGCGGGGTCAGATACGCAGTATTTT. This gives the protein CASSIGLAGSDTQYF.

The J gene is TRBJ2-7, the V gene TRBV7-6, with D tentatively TRBD2 (6 bases). CDR1 is SGHVS and CDR2 is FNYEAQ in the germline V gene. This CDR3 region has 13 residues. V lost 6 bases and J lost 0, with 9 bases in between. CDR3 sequence: CASRSGSSYEQYF. Here the CDR3 DNA reads TGTGCCAGCAGATCCGGGAGCTCCTACGAGCAGTACTTC.

This clonotype came up a few times. This sequence joins TRBV5-6 and TRBJ1-2, with D possibly matching TRBD1 (6 bases). The CDR3 consists of 13 residues. The germline V and J ends were trimmed by 0 bases and 7 bases, with 10 bases remaining between them. The V gene's germline CDR1 is SGHDT and CDR2 YYEEEE. The CDR3 protein is CASSLGKGGGYTF. CDR3 DNA: TGTGCCAGCAGCTTGGGGAAGGGGGGTGGCTACACCTTC.

This clonotype was observed a handful of times. The chain has TRBV18 and TRBJ2-5, with 7 positions matching TRBD2. The CDR3 is 15 amino acids. The junction had 2 bases not matched to a gene; V was cut back by 1 base and J by 0 bases. CDR1 KGHSH and CDR2 LQKENI come from the germline V gene. DNA of the CDR3: TGTGCCAGCTCACCACGCGGGGGAAACCAAGAGACCCAGTACTTC. Amino acids: CASSPRGGNQETQYF. The full variable domain, its missing parts supplied by reference TRBV18 and TRBJ2-5, is NAGVMQNPRHLVRRRGQEARLRCSPMKGHSHVYWYRQLPEEGLKFMVYLQKENIIDESGMPKERFSAEFPKEGPSILRIQQVVRGDSAAYFCASSPRGGNQETQYFGPGTRLLVL.

This clonotype was seen a handful of times. The chain recombines TRBV12-3 or TRBV12-4 with TRBJ2-3; TRBD2 might be the D (5 bases). Between the trimmed V and J ends, which lost 5 bases and 6 bases, there was a span of 12 bases. The CDR3 runs to 13 residues. The CDR3 reads CASSTFPGDTQYF. The CDR3 DNA follows: TGTGCCAGCAGTACCTTCCCGGGGGATACGCAGTATTTT.

This clonotype was picked up a small number of times. This rearrangement joins TRBV6-1 to TRBJ2-7, with TRBD1 matching over 8 bases. Per the germline V gene, CDR1 is MNHNS and CDR2 is SASEGT. This CDR3 is 15 amino acids long. The ends lost 5 bases at V and 4 bases at J; junction bases unmatched: 10. Written as DNA, the CDR3 is TGTGCCAGCAGTCCTTACTCCGGGACAGGATACGAGCAGTACTTC. Translating gives CASSPYSGTGYEQYF.

V and J are TRBV21-1 and TRBJ2-7; TRBD2 reflects the table's D call only, with no check against the DNA. TRBV21-1 is deemed a pseudogene. The CDR3 is made up of 16 amino acids. CDR3 sequence (DNA): TGTGCCAGCACTCGAAGCGGGTCCAGCGGGAGATGGGAGCAGTACTTC. Its protein is CASTRSGSSGRWEQYF.

This clonotype was detected only a few times. J is TRBJ2-2 and V is TRBV13; the D is unclear. The germline CDR1 and CDR2 sequences are PRHDT and FYEKMQ (reference sequence). This CDR3 spans 15 amino acids. Between the trimmed V and J ends, which lost 3 bases and 0 bases, there was a span of 8 bases. CDR3 region: CASSLTEANTGELFF. CDR3 sequence (DNA): TGTGCCAGCAGCTTGACGGAAGCGAACACCGGGGAGCTGTTTTTT.

In this sample, this clonotype turned up many times. The gene calls are TRBV27 and TRBJ2-2; no clear D gene. This CDR3 is built from 15 residues. CDR1 is MNHEY, CDR2 SMNVEV, per germline (reference sequence). Trimming shortened V by 2 bases and J by 4 bases, and 11 bases separated the two germline ends. The CDR3 DNA reads TGTGCCAGCAGTTTAGAGGCCTGGGGCACCGGGGAGCTGTTTTTT. This codes for CASSLEAWGTGELFF.

The CDR3, as DNA: TGTGCCAGCAGCTTACGGGAGGGCTACGAGCAGTACTTC. Its translation is CASSLREGYEQYF. V and J are TRBV7-2 and TRBJ2-7; the match to TRBD2 covers 8 bases. CDR1 is SGHTA and CDR2 is FQGNSA in the germline V gene. The V segment lost 2 bases and the J segment 3 bases; nucleotides outside the gene matches: 0. This CDR3 spans 13 amino acids.

This clonotype ranks as medium-sized. V is TRBV19 and J is TRBJ2-3; TRBD2 aligns across 11 bases. V dropped 5 bases and J dropped 2; count of bases not matched to a gene: 6. Germline V lookup: CDR1 LNHDA, CDR2 SQIVND (reference sequence). The CDR3 runs 16 residues. The DNA of the CDR3 is TGTGCCAGTAGTGAACTAGCGGGGGCCGTCACAGATACGCAGTATTTT. It specifies CASSELAGAVTDTQYF.

The chain employs TRBV10-3 and TRBJ2-7; 9 nucleotides align to TRBD2. With 6 bases clipped from V and 12 bases from J, the junction kept 12 bases outside the gene matches. The CDR3 runs 13 residues. CDR1 is ENHRY, CDR2 SYGVKD, per germline. Written as DNA, the CDR3 is TGTGCCATCAGAGAACCTAGCGGGGCCCTCCCGTACTTC. Translation: CAIREPSGALPYF.

The rearrangement uses TRBV18 and TRBJ2-2; 14 nucleotides agree with TRBD2. Germline V gives CDR1 KGHSH, CDR2 LQKENI. V was clipped by 3 bases and J by 6 bases; unmatched bases: 6. The CDR3 spans 17 residues. CDR3 sequence reads: CASSPPRGLAGAGELFF. The DNA for the CDR3 is TGTGCCAGCTCACCCCCCCGGGGACTAGCGGGAGCCGGGGAGCTGTTTTTT.

V usage is TRBV20-1 and J usage is TRBJ2-3; TRBD2 aligns across 8 bases. The CDR3 consists of 18 residues. Germline CDR1 reads DFQATT; CDR2 reads SNEGSKA (reference sequence). J gave up 2 bases and V 1 base, and 14 bases lay outside the gene matches. The CDR3 protein is CSARGERGHISLTDTQYF. The CDR3 DNA reads TGCAGTGCTAGAGGCGAGCGGGGGCACATATCCCTCACAGATACGCAGTATTTT.

This clonotype turned up a few times. The V call is TRBV6-2 or TRBV6-3, the J call TRBJ2-7; no definite D call. The V end lost 1 base, the J end lost 5 bases, and 3 bases lay between the germline ends. This CDR3 is built from 11 residues. Germline-derived CDR1 and CDR2 are MNHEY and SVGEGT. The CDR3 is CASSYFDEQYF. DNA for the CDR3: TGTGCCAGCAGTTACTTCGACGAGCAGTACTTC.

This chain links TRBV12-3 or TRBV12-4 with TRBJ2-7; 12 bases agree with TRBD2. The CDR3 consists of 14 residues. With 5 bases clipped from V and 4 bases from J, the junction kept 3 bases outside the gene matches. CDR3 nucleotides: TGTGCCAGCAGTCCTAGCGGGGGGGGATACGAGCAGTACTTC. It specifies CASSPSGGGYEQYF.

The rearrangement uses TRBV5-4 and TRBJ1-6, with a possible D match to TRBD1 (6 bases). CDR1 and CDR2 from the germline V gene are SGHNT and YYREEE (reference sequence). Trimming shortened V by 4 bases and J by 7 bases, and 12 bases separated the two germline ends. The length of the CDR3 is 14 residues. The DNA of the CDR3 is TGTGCCAGCAGCGAGGCACAGGGAAATTCACCCCTCCACTTT. Encoded protein: CASSEAQGNSPLHF.

About this clonotype: Its ends do not fully match the called genes, so a read error is possible. The chain has TRBV12-3 or TRBV12-4 and TRBJ2-5, with no clear D. The CDR3 runs to 14 residues. The CDR3 reads CATSDLFDWETQYF. The CDR3 bases are TGTGCCACCAGTGATTTGTTTGACTGGGAGACCCAGTACTTC.

The chain links TRBV6-5 to TRBJ2-2; no clear D. The CDR3 extends over 16 amino acids. Trimming took 0 bases from V and 5 from J, leaving 13 bases between them. Germline V gene lookup returns CDR1 MNHEY and CDR2 SVGAGI. In DNA form, the CDR3 reads TGTGCCAGCAGTTACTCGACGTTCCGGGCAACCGGGGAGCTGTTTTTT. Protein: CASSYSTFRATGELFF.

This clonotype was recorded many times. The gene calls are TRBV27 and TRBJ2-7, with D possibly being TRBD1 (5 bases). CDR3 length: 13 residues. The V gene lost 5 bases and the J gene lost 7 bases, with 15 bases spanning the gap. Germline V gene lookup returns CDR1 MNHEY and CDR2 SMNVEV (reference sequence). The CDR3 sequence is CASSTGQRAEQYF. The CDR3 coding sequence is TGTGCCAGCAGTACCGGACAAAGGGCAGAGCAGTACTTC.

By share of the sample, this clonotype is medium-sized. The chain joins TRBV6-5 to TRBJ2-1, with D maybe TRBD2 (5 bases). The CDR3 totals 15 residues. V gave up 0 bases and J gave up 6 bases, with 12 bases separating them. Germline V CDR1 and CDR2: MNHEY, SVGAGI. The chain's CDR3 is CASSYSTYRGNEQFF. The CDR3 nucleotides read TGTGCCAGCAGTTACTCCACGTATCGGGGCAATGAGCAGTTCTTC.

This clonotype was found a few times. The chain recombines TRBV7-9 with TRBJ2-5, with D uncertain. The germline V and J ends were trimmed by 6 bases and 5 bases, with 16 bases remaining between them. CDR3 length: 14 residues. In germline, CDR1 is SEHNR, CDR2 FQNEAQ (reference sequence). CDR3 region: CASSLTVQSETQYF. The CDR3, as DNA: TGTGCCAGCAGTTTAACGGTGCAGTCGGAGACCCAGTACTTC. Supplemented by reference TRBV7-9 and TRBJ2-5, the full variable domain reads DTGVSQNPRHKITKRGQNVTFRCDPISEHNRLYWYRQTLGQGPEFLTYFQNEAQLEKSRLLSDRFSAERPKGSFSTLEIQRTEQGDSAMYLCASSLTVQSETQYFGPGTRLLVL.

By share, this clonotype counts as medium-sized. The rearrangement uses TRBV27 and TRBJ2-2; TRBD1 matches 7 bases. Germline V gives CDR1 MNHEY, CDR2 SMNVEV (reference sequence). This CDR3 is 15 amino acids long. After removal of 4 bases from V and 2 bases from J, the junction contained 4 bases not matched to a gene. CDR3 nucleotides: TGTGCCAGCAGTTGGGGACAGCGAAACACCGGGGAGCTGTTTTTT. Its protein product is CASSWGQRNTGELFF.

There are a few counts of this clonotype. J is TRBJ2-7 and V is TRBV6-5; tentatively, D is TRBD1 or TRBD2 (5 bases each). The CDR3 covers 15 residues. Germline V gene lookup returns CDR1 MNHEY and CDR2 SVGAGI. V was cut by 0 bases and J by 0 bases, with 9 bases left in between. The CDR3 spells CASSYSRDASYEQYF. The DNA for the CDR3 is TGTGCCAGCAGTTACTCGAGGGACGCCTCCTACGAGCAGTACTTC.

At least ten counts were recorded for this clonotype. The V gene is TRBV5-6, the J gene TRBJ2-2; no firm D call. The germline V gene encodes CDR1 SGHDT and CDR2 YYEEEE. The V end was cut by 4 bases, the J end by 13 bases, with 17 bases between. The CDR3 length is 13 residues. The CDR3 nucleotides read TGTGCCAGCAGCCCCACGGGTCCACCACGGCTGTTTTTT. As protein: CASSPTGPPRLFF.

This clonotype was observed a few times. J is TRBJ1-1 and V is TRBV7-2; D gene uncertain. In germline, CDR1 is SGHTA, CDR2 FQGNSA. The CDR3 extends over 11 amino acids. V shed 0 bases and J shed 7 bases, with 3 bases lying between them. The DNA for the CDR3 is TGTGCCAGCAGCTTAGCGTATGAAGCTTTCTTT. Translating gives CASSLAYEAFF.

This clonotype was detected a few times. The chain couples TRBV19 to TRBJ1-5, with D unclear. The CDR3 runs 12 residues. Trimming pared 6 bases from V and 4 bases from J, leaving 7 bases between. Germline V lookup: CDR1 LNHDA, CDR2 SQIVND (reference sequence). CDR3 amino acids: CASSFNNQPQHF. The CDR3, as DNA: TGTGCCAGTAGCTTCAATAATCAGCCCCAGCATTTT.

This clonotype was counted ten times or more. The chain uses TRBV6-5 and TRBJ2-2, with TRBD2 identical over 9 bases. The CDR3 sequence is 16 residues long. The junction had 6 bases not matched to a gene; V was cut back by 2 bases and J by 5 bases. Germline V gives CDR1 MNHEY, CDR2 SVGAGI. The CDR3 DNA is TGTGCCAGCAGTTACCCTATAAGCGGGGGGACCGGGGAGCTGTTTTTT. Translated: CASSYPISGGTGELFF.

The CDR3 DNA reads as TGTGCCAGCGCAAACTTTCGGGGTTCTGAAGCTTTCTTT. It encodes CASANFRGSEAFF. The genes are TRBV6-5 and TRBJ1-1; D ambiguous. The CDR3 covers 13 residues. The V and J ends lost 8 bases and 6 bases respectively, with 16 bases between them. Germline V gene sequence: CDR1 MNHEY, CDR2 SVGAGI.